What follows are 27 T cell receptor beta chains derived from one specimen sequenced in a study of blood T cell dynamics during melanoma immunotherapy. Time point meaning: pre-treatment baseline. Profiling relied on immunoSEQ multiplex PCR, and the TCRdb table lists in-frame clones only, not all of them. The data show just over 7,000 clones, more than 65% seen once. The sequences come from blood, collected from a patient treated with checkpoint blockade. The receptors were sampled from a human donor with melanoma.

This sequence joins TRBV28 and TRBJ1-2; TRBD1 agrees at 7 bases. The CDR3 is 15 residues long. V was clipped by 4 bases and J by 7 bases; unmatched bases: 12. CDR1 and CDR2 (germline): MDHEN, SYDVKM. As DNA, the CDR3 is TGTGCCAGCAGTTCTGGGCTGGATAGGGGGCTTGGCTACACCTTC. It yields the protein CASSSGLDRGLGYTF.

The chain has TRBV5-1 and TRBJ1-2, with 8 nucleotides matching TRBD1. CDR3 size: 17 residues. The V gene's germline CDR1 is SGHRS and CDR2 YFSETQ. Trimming removed 0 bases from V and 4 bases from J; junction bases left unmatched: 11. Here the CDR3 DNA reads TGCGCCAGCAGCTTGGGGGCAGGGGGCACCCTACCCTATGGCTACACCTTC. Its translation is CASSLGAGGTLPYGYTF.

The V and J genes are TRBV5-1 and TRBJ1-2, with D perhaps matching TRBD1 (6 bases). The germline V and J ends were trimmed by 0 bases and 1 base, with 16 bases remaining between them. The CDR3 length is 17 residues. Germline V gene sequence: CDR1 SGHRS, CDR2 YFSETQ. CDR3 coding DNA: TGCGCCAGCAGCTTGGATTCGCAGGGGCTCGGTAACTATGGCTACACCTTC. Amino acids: CASSLDSQGLGNYGYTF. The full variable domain, its missing parts supplied by reference TRBV5-1 and TRBJ1-2, is KAGVTQTPRYLIKTRGQQVTLSCSPISGHRSVSWYQQTPGQGLQFLFEYFSETQRNKGNFPGRFSGRQFSNSRSEMNVSTLELGDSALYLCASSLDSQGLGNYGYTFGSGTRLTVV.

The CDR3 nucleotides read TGTGCCAGTAGTACCTTCCTAGAATTAGGGGGGCCGGGGGAGACCCAGTACTTC. This encodes CASSTFLELGGPGETQYF. The V call is TRBV19, the J call TRBJ2-5; D is tentatively TRBD1 or TRBD2 (6 bases each). V was pared by 4 bases and J by 5 bases, with 26 bases between. Germline values: CDR1 LNHDA, CDR2 SQIVND (reference sequence). CDR3 length: 18 amino acids.

The genes are TRBV19 and TRBJ2-7, with D possibly matching TRBD2 (5 bases). V dropped 1 base and J dropped 0 bases, with 7 bases sitting between them. In germline, CDR1 is LNHDA, CDR2 SQIVND (reference sequence). CDR3 length equals 14 residues. CDR3 amino acids: CASSIGGSSYEQYF. For the CDR3, the DNA is TGTGCCAGTAGTATAGGAGGGAGCTCCTACGAGCAGTACTTC. Full variable domain (rest looked up from reference TRBV19 and TRBJ2-7): DGGITQSPKYLFRKEGQNVTLSCEQNLNHDAMYWYRQDPGQGLRLIYYSQIVNDFQKGDIAEGYSVSREKKESFPLTVTSAQKNPTAFYLCASSIGGSSYEQYFGPGTRLTVT.

The rearrangement uses TRBV27 and TRBJ2-7; 7 bases match TRBD2. Germline V gene lookup returns CDR1 MNHEY and CDR2 SMNVEV (reference sequence). This CDR3 has 16 amino acids. Unmatched junction bases numbered 12, after V lost 4 bases and J lost 3 bases. CDR3 nucleotides: TGTGCCAGCAGTTCTTCACTTGGGGGGGGATTCTACGAGCAGTACTTC. It encodes CASSSSLGGGFYEQYF.

V and J are TRBV19 and TRBJ2-2; possible D gene TRBD2, 5 bases. This CDR3 has 15 amino acids. Germline V CDR1 and CDR2: LNHDA, SQIVND (reference sequence). Trimming removed 5 bases at V and 8 bases at J, with 18 bases between. DNA for the CDR3: TGTGCCAGTAGTGCGGACTGGCGGAGCCAGGGGGAGCTGTTTTTT. The encoded protein is CASSADWRSQGELFF.

Note on this clone: This sample includes further DNA sequences coding for the same CDR3. V usage is TRBV19 and J usage is TRBJ1-4; D unresolved. The length of the CDR3 is 14 residues. Germline loops: CDR1 LNHDA, CDR2 SQIVND (reference sequence). With 6 bases removed from V and 7 bases from J, the gap between germline ends came to 15 bases. CDR3 DNA: TGTGCCAGTAGCAACGGAAGAGAAGGTGAAAAACTGTTTTTT. Its translation: CASSNGREGEKLFF.

Comment on this clone: At the DNA level, this CDR3 is encoded by other sequences in the same sample as well. The chain carries TRBV9 and TRBJ2-5; D is possibly TRBD1 or TRBD2 (8 bases each). Trimming stripped 1 base from V and 1 base from J, with 26 bases between. CDR1 is SGDLS and CDR2 is YYNGEE in the germline V gene. The CDR3 length is 20 residues. The CDR3 DNA reads TGTGCCAGCAGCGTATGTACAGGGGGAAGGCTAGCGGGTTTCCAAGAGACCCAGTACTTC. As protein: CASSVCTGGRLAGFQETQYF.

V and J are TRBV6-5 and TRBJ1-1; the D is unclear. The CDR3 spans 13 residues. CDR1 is MNHEY and CDR2 is SVGAGI in the germline V gene. V lost 2 bases to trimming and J lost 7 bases, with 11 bases between them. In DNA form, the CDR3 reads TGTGCCAGCAGTTACCAGCCGGCAAATGAAGCTTTCTTT. Amino acids: CASSYQPANEAFF.

This clone was seen once. This chain connects TRBV11-2 to TRBJ1-1; weak D call: TRBD1 (6 bases). V gave up 1 base and J gave up 5 bases, with 11 bases separating them. This CDR3 contains 14 residues. Germline CDR1 reads SGHAT; CDR2 reads FQNNGV. The chain's CDR3 is CASSLGQGSTEAFF. The DNA of the CDR3 is TGTGCCAGCAGCTTAGGCCAGGGGAGTACTGAAGCTTTCTTT.

The chain carries TRBV28 and TRBJ1-5; 7 bases are a match to TRBD1. After removal of 5 bases from V and 7 bases from J, the junction contained 8 bases not matched to a gene. This CDR3 comprises 14 residues. Germline CDR1 and CDR2: MDHEN and SYDVKM. The CDR3 region is CASSPSEGAQPQHF. As DNA, the CDR3 is TGTGCCAGCAGTCCCTCTGAGGGGGCCCAGCCCCAGCATTTT.

This clone occurred a few times. The rearrangement joins TRBV19 to TRBJ2-7; 8 nucleotides agree with TRBD1. J lost 0 bases, V lost 4 bases, and 5 bases had no gene match. CDR3 length equals 15 residues. The germline gives CDR1 LNHDA, CDR2 SQIVND (reference sequence). CDR3 coding DNA: TGTGCCAGTAGTAAAGGACAGGGTTACTCCTACGAGCAGTACTTC. This sequence encodes CASSKGQGYSYEQYF.

The V call is TRBV27, the J call TRBJ1-5, with a weak D call TRBD1 (6 bases). CDR3 length: 14 residues. Trimming left V 3 bases short and J 4 bases short, with 10 bases between. CDR1 is MNHEY and CDR2 is SMNVEV in the germline V gene (reference sequence). The CDR3 DNA reads as TGTGCCAGCAGTTTGGGGGCGCGAAATCAGCCCCAGCATTTT. It yields the protein CASSLGARNQPQHF.

The chain carries TRBV6-5 and TRBJ1-4; D might be TRBD1 (6 bases). Trimming removed 2 bases from V and 7 bases from J, with 14 bases in between. The CDR3 runs to 15 residues. From germline, CDR1 is MNHEY and CDR2 SVGAGI. The CDR3 protein is CASSYQRGGGEKLFF. The CDR3, as DNA: TGTGCCAGCAGTTACCAGAGAGGGGGAGGTGAAAAACTGTTTTTT.

CDR3 sequence: CASTTWGGNGNQPQHF. The DNA of the CDR3 is TGTGCCAGTACCACATGGGGGGGCAATGGCAATCAGCCCCAGCATTTT. The gene calls are TRBV19 and TRBJ1-5; maybe TRBD1 (6 bases). The CDR3 extends over 16 amino acids. In germline, CDR1 is LNHDA, CDR2 SQIVND (reference sequence). V was cut by 7 bases and J by 2 bases, with 18 bases left in between.

V and J are TRBV4-1 and TRBJ2-7, with D perhaps TRBD1 (5 bases). Germline lookup yields CDR1 MGHRA and CDR2 YSYEKL. CDR3 length: 14 residues. The V end lost 3 bases, the J end lost 2 bases, and 11 bases lay between the germline ends. The CDR3 sequence: CASSHLQGAYEQYF. The CDR3, as DNA: TGCGCCAGCAGCCACCTCCAAGGGGCCTACGAGCAGTACTTC.

The V gene is TRBV4-3, the J gene TRBJ1-1, with a possible D match to TRBD1 (5 bases). V dropped 0 bases and J dropped 3 bases, with 11 bases sitting between them. The CDR3 totals 15 residues. Germline V gene data show CDR1 as LGHNA and CDR2 as YSLEER. The CDR3: CASSQDWGWDTEAFF. The CDR3 bases are TGCGCCAGCAGCCAAGATTGGGGGTGGGACACTGAAGCTTTCTTT.

This clone is classed as medium-sized. The chain employs TRBV19 and TRBJ2-7; TRBD1 aligns across 9 bases. Germline CDR1 is LNHDA and CDR2 is SQIVND (reference sequence). This CDR3 has 13 residues. J was trimmed by 6 bases and V by 7 bases; bases with no gene match: 7. In DNA, the CDR3 is TGTGCCAGTACTCTGACAGGGGGTAGCGAGCAGTACTTC. Translated: CASTLTGGSEQYF.

V gene TRBV29-1 combines with J gene TRBJ1-1; tentatively, D is TRBD1 (6 bases). V lost 2 bases to trimming and J lost 4 bases, with 11 bases between them. This CDR3 region has 13 residues. Germline loops: CDR1 SQVTM, CDR2 ANQGSEA. The CDR3 reads CSVETGMVTEAFF. In nucleotides, the CDR3 is TGCAGCGTTGAAACAGGGATGGTCACTGAAGCTTTCTTT.

The chain is built from TRBV5-4 and TRBJ1-5; D not certain. Trimming left V 1 base short and J 7 bases short, with 15 bases between. Germline V lookup: CDR1 SGHNT, CDR2 YYREEE (reference sequence). The CDR3 is made up of 15 amino acids. The CDR3 coding sequence is TGTGCCAGCAGCTTGTACTACCTGCCCCGGCAGCCCCAGCATTTT. Translation: CASSLYYLPRQPQHF.

The chain links TRBV2 to TRBJ1-1; D gene unclear. V was trimmed by 7 bases and J by 0 bases, leaving 6 bases between them. Looked up from germline, CDR1 is SNHLY and CDR2 is FYNNEI. This CDR3 is 12 amino acids long. Here the CDR3 DNA reads TGTGCCAGCATCGAGTTGAACACTGAAGCTTTCTTT. Translated, it gives CASIELNTEAFF.

The genes are TRBV11-2 and TRBJ2-7, with D maybe TRBD1 (6 bases). V lost 5 bases and J lost 3, with 14 bases in between. The CDR3 totals 14 residues. The germline CDR1 and CDR2 sequences are SGHAT and FQNNGV. The CDR3 reads CASSARGWGYEQYF. CDR3 nucleotides: TGTGCCAGCAGCGCCAGGGGCTGGGGCTACGAGCAGTACTTC.

This clone was counted a single time. The CDR3 region is CASSTYMETYTDTQYF. The CDR3 DNA is TGTGCCAGTAGTACCTATATGGAGACCTACACAGATACGCAGTATTTT. The chain uses TRBV19 and TRBJ2-3; D is ambiguous. CDR1 and CDR2 from the germline V gene are LNHDA and SQIVND (reference sequence). Trimming took 4 bases from V and 2 from J, leaving 16 bases between them. The CDR3 length is 16 residues.

This clone was recorded a few times. V and J are TRBV30 and TRBJ1-5, with 8 bases aligning to TRBD1. Trimming at V came to 0 bases and at J to 5 bases, leaving 3 bases not matched to a gene. CDR1 is GTSNPN, CDR2 SVGIG, per germline (reference sequence). This CDR3 has 14 residues. In nucleotides, the CDR3 is TGTGCCTGGAGTGTTAAACAGGGGGATCAGCCCCAGCATTTT. Protein product: CAWSVKQGDQPQHF.

This clone was seen a single time. This chain links TRBV5-1 with TRBJ1-1; tentative D call: TRBD1 (6 bases). Trimming shortened V by 4 bases and J by 7 bases, and 17 bases separated the two germline ends. The CDR3 covers 14 residues. The V gene's germline CDR1 is SGHRS and CDR2 YFSETQ. CDR3 nucleotide sequence: TGCGCCAGCAGCCAACAGGGAACCGCCGATGAAGCTTTCTTT. Encoded protein: CASSQQGTADEAFF.

The count of this clone is one. The V gene is TRBV10-3, the J gene TRBJ2-2; D is perhaps TRBD2 (6 bases). Germline V gene sequence: CDR1 ENHRY, CDR2 SYGVKD. This CDR3 contains 14 residues. V lost 8 bases and J lost 7, with 17 bases in between. In DNA form, the CDR3 reads TGTGCCATCCAGGGACGGCGGGAAATCGGGGAGCTGTTTTTT. It specifies CAIQGRREIGELFF.